The next 21 T cell receptor beta chains were all read from a single sample in a study of CD8+ T cells in alopecia areata. cDNA prepared by RNA extraction and subsequent reverse transcription served as the template for sequencing. Repertoires were generated with immunoSEQ multiplex PCR, while TCRdb's copy carries only in-frame clones and drops some. The data hold about 120,000 clones, with approximately 59% observed a single time. Treatment indicated: oral pan-JAK inhibitor, 5-10 mg twice daily. This specimen was CD8+ T cells sorted from blood, taken at week 4, from a patient treated with tofacitinib. Receptors originate from a human donor with alopecia areata.

This chain links TRBV27 with TRBJ2-5; D remains ambiguous. The V gene's germline CDR1 is MNHEY and CDR2 SMNVEV (reference sequence). The CDR3 spans 8 residues. As DNA, the CDR3 is TGTTCACAAGAGACCCAGTACTTC. Its protein is CSQETQYF.

The genes are TRBV2 and TRBJ1-6; the D is unclear. Germline V gene data show CDR1 as SNHLY and CDR2 as FYNNEI. CDR3 length equals 14 residues. Trimming shortened V by 5 bases and J by 4 bases, and 9 bases separated the two germline ends. Written as DNA, the CDR3 is TGTGCCAGCAGTCACCGGGTGTATAATTCACCCCTCCACTTT. Residues: CASSHRVYNSPLHF.

The V gene is TRBV30, the J gene TRBJ2-2; D ambiguous. CDR1 and CDR2 from the germline V gene are GTSNPN and SVGIG (reference sequence). Between the trimmed V and J ends, which lost 0 bases and 7 bases, there was a span of 6 bases. The CDR3 covers 12 residues. The CDR3 bases are TGTGCCTGGAGTGTATGGAACGGGGAGCTGTTTTTT. It yields the protein CAWSVWNGELFF.

The table lists this clone with a few counts. The chain is built from TRBV29-1 and TRBJ1-2; D not certain. The V and J ends lost 0 bases and 8 bases respectively, with 10 bases between them. Per germline, CDR1 SQVTM and CDR2 ANQGSEA. The CDR3 runs to 12 residues. DNA of the CDR3: TGCAGCGTTGAAGAGGCGGGGAAAGGCTACACCTTC. It encodes CSVEEAGKGYTF.

There are a few counts of this clone. V gene TRBV29-1 combines with J gene TRBJ1-2; tentative D call: TRBD1 (6 bases). From germline, CDR1 is SQVTM and CDR2 ANQGSEA. Trimming took 8 bases from V and 8 from J, leaving 21 bases between them. The CDR3 sequence is 13 residues long. This CDR3 is CSSWTAQDPGYTF. The CDR3 DNA reads as TGCAGCTCCTGGACAGCACAGGACCCGGGCTACACCTTC.

This clone was seen many times. The chain has TRBV25-1 and TRBJ2-5; D is perhaps TRBD1 (6 bases). Trimming took 4 bases from V and 4 from J, leaving 16 bases between them. In germline, CDR1 is MGHDK, CDR2 SYGVNS. The CDR3 consists of 15 residues. As DNA, the CDR3 is TGTGCCAGCAGTGTTACAGGGCGCCGCCGAGAGACCCAGTACTTC. It translates to CASSVTGRRRETQYF.

This chain links TRBV30 with TRBJ1-3, with 8 bases that match TRBD1. The CDR3 runs to 15 residues. V was pared by 3 bases and J by 3 bases, with 7 bases of the junction left unmatched. Looked up from germline, CDR1 is GTSNPN and CDR2 is SVGIG (reference sequence). The CDR3 spells CAWSGTGSSGNTIYF. As DNA, the CDR3 is TGTGCCTGGAGCGGGACAGGCTCAAGTGGAAACACCATATATTTT.

The chain combines TRBV7-9 with TRBJ1-1; no firm D call. Trimming pared 1 base from V and 8 bases from J, leaving 14 bases between. The CDR3 is made up of 14 amino acids. The germline gives CDR1 SEHNR, CDR2 FQNEAQ (reference sequence). In DNA form, the CDR3 reads TGTGCCAGCAGCTTAGTGGGTGACCGGAAAGAAGCTTTCTTT. Translating it yields CASSLVGDRKEAFF. Full variable domain (missing parts from reference TRBV7-9 and TRBJ1-1): DTGVSQNPRHKITKRGQNVTFRCDPISEHNRLYWYRQTLGQGPEFLTYFQNEAQLEKSRLLSDRFSAERPKGSFSTLEIQRTEQGDSAMYLCASSLVGDRKEAFFGQGTRLTVV.

A single count supports this clone. This chain connects TRBV30 to TRBJ2-3; D remains unclear. This CDR3 contains 13 residues. Looked up from germline, CDR1 is GTSNPN and CDR2 is SVGIG (reference sequence). Trimming cost V 0 bases and J 9 bases, with 13 bases left between them. The CDR3 loop is CAWSVPWEETQYF. The DNA of the CDR3 is TGTGCCTGGAGTGTACCATGGGAAGAAACGCAGTATTTT. The entire variable domain, with the rest obtained from reference TRBV30 and TRBJ2-3, is as follows: SQTIHQWPATLVQPVGSPLSLECTVEGTSNPNLYWYRQAAGRGLQLLFYSVGIGQISSEVPQNLSASRPQDRQFILSSKKLLLSDSGFYLCAWSVPWEETQYFGPGTRLTVL.

This clone has a single count. The V call is TRBV7-2, the J call TRBJ1-1; D unclear. V lost 4 bases to trimming and J lost 1 base, with 10 bases between them. This CDR3 has 14 amino acids. Looked up from germline, CDR1 is SGHTA and CDR2 is FQGNSA. The CDR3 here is CASSSFPGNTEAFF. CDR3 DNA sequence: TGTGCCAGCAGCTCATTCCCTGGGAACACTGAAGCTTTCTTT.

With respect to this clone: This same CDR3 is encoded by further DNA sequences in the sample. The rearrangement joins TRBV20-1 to TRBJ2-7; D possibly corresponds to TRBD1 (6 bases). V dropped 4 bases and J dropped 6 bases, with 10 bases sitting between them. The CDR3 loop spans 11 amino acids. Germline V lookup: CDR1 DFQATT, CDR2 SNEGSKA (reference sequence). The DNA for the CDR3 is TGCAGTGCTACTACAGGGTCCGAGCAGTACTTC. Translation: CSATTGSEQYF.

The V and J genes are TRBV7-9 and TRBJ1-2; 9 nucleotides match TRBD1. This CDR3 comprises 14 residues. CDR1 and CDR2 (germline): SEHNR, FQNEAQ (reference sequence). Trimming took 5 bases from V and 8 from J; bases not matched to a gene: 9. This CDR3 is CASSPGTGSQGYTF. In nucleotides, the CDR3 is TGTGCCAGCAGCCCAGGGACAGGGAGTCAAGGCTACACCTTC. Based on the CDR3 plus reference TRBV7-9 and TRBJ1-2, the full variable domain is DTGVSQNPRHKITKRGQNVTFRCDPISEHNRLYWYRQTLGQGPEFLTYFQNEAQLEKSRLLSDRFSAERPKGSFSTLEIQRTEQGDSAMYLCASSPGTGSQGYTFGSGTRLTVV.

The chain joins TRBV5-6 to TRBJ1-5; D unresolved. CDR1 is SGHDT and CDR2 is YYEEEE in the germline V gene. The germline V and J ends were trimmed by 0 bases and 5 bases, with 6 bases remaining between them. The CDR3 is 13 amino acids. CDR3 nucleotide sequence: TGTGCCAGCAGCTTGGGTCGGGATCAGCCCCAGCATTTT. This gives the protein CASSLGRDQPQHF.

The chain is built from TRBV29-1 and TRBJ2-7, with D uncertain. Per the germline V gene, CDR1 is SQVTM and CDR2 is ANQGSEA. The V end lost 4 bases, the J end lost 6 bases, and 13 bases lay between the germline ends. The length of the CDR3 is 12 residues. The CDR3 sequence is CSVGVYSGEQYF. As DNA, the CDR3 is TGCAGCGTTGGTGTGTATAGTGGCGAGCAGTACTTC.

The chain employs TRBV30 and TRBJ1-1, with D possibly matching TRBD1 (5 bases). The CDR3 loop spans 13 amino acids. The germline V and J ends were trimmed by 4 bases and 0 bases, with 9 bases remaining between them. CDR1 and CDR2 from the germline V gene are GTSNPN and SVGIG (reference sequence). The CDR3 spells CAWTPGLNTEAFF. The CDR3, as DNA: TGTGCCTGGACCCCAGGGTTGAACACTGAAGCTTTCTTT. Full variable domain (missing parts from reference TRBV30 and TRBJ1-1): SQTIHQWPATLVQPVGSPLSLECTVEGTSNPNLYWYRQAAGRGLQLLFYSVGIGQISSEVPQNLSASRPQDRQFILSSKKLLLSDSGFYLCAWTPGLNTEAFFGQGTRLTVV.

The chain employs TRBV7-9 and TRBJ2-6, with no clear D. The CDR3 contains 16 residues. V lost 5 bases and J 1 base, leaving 12 bases between the germline ends. CDR1 and CDR2 (germline): SEHNR, FQNEAQ (reference sequence). The CDR3 protein is CASSPPDGSGANVLTF. CDR3 DNA sequence: TGTGCCAGCAGCCCTCCCGACGGGTCTGGGGCCAACGTCCTGACTTTC.

This chain links TRBV30 with TRBJ1-2, with TRBD1 matching over 7 bases. V shed 3 bases, J shed 4 bases, and the junction held 8 bases outside the gene matches. The CDR3 consists of 14 residues. Per the germline V gene, CDR1 is GTSNPN and CDR2 is SVGIG (reference sequence). The CDR3 here is CAWRPTGDVYGYTF. CDR3 DNA sequence: TGTGCCTGGAGGCCAACAGGGGACGTCTATGGCTACACCTTC.

V and J are TRBV11-2 and TRBJ2-6, with 9 bases matching TRBD1. The CDR3 has 19 residues. Unmatched junction bases numbered 11, after V lost 5 bases and J lost 0 bases. The germline V gene encodes CDR1 SGHAT and CDR2 FQNNGV. This chain's CDR3 is CASSPLGGQGSSGANVLTF. The CDR3 DNA sequence: TGTGCCAGCAGCCCTCTCGGAGGACAGGGGAGCTCTGGGGCCAACGTCCTGACTTTC.

This rearrangement joins TRBV2 to TRBJ2-5; 8 bases are shared with TRBD1. The CDR3 length is 18 residues. Germline loops: CDR1 SNHLY, CDR2 FYNNEI. V was pared by 6 bases and J by 3 bases, with 18 bases of the junction left unmatched. The CDR3 loop is CASSNSFITDRGEETQYF. The CDR3 DNA sequence: TGTGCCAGCAGCAATAGCTTTATCACCGACAGGGGCGAAGAGACCCAGTACTTC.

The rearrangement joins TRBV29-1 to TRBJ2-1, with TRBD2 identical over 13 bases. The trim removed 6 bases at V and 3 bases at J, leaving 11 bases unmatched. CDR3 length: 17 residues. Germline V gene sequence: CDR1 SQVTM, CDR2 ANQGSEA. CDR3 residues: CSVGLAGISYNYNEQFF. CDR3 DNA sequence: TGCAGCGTGGGACTAGCGGGAATATCGTATAACTACAATGAGCAGTTCTTC.

This clone was recorded once. This chain uses TRBV27 with TRBJ1-6, with D perhaps matching TRBD1 (5 bases). There are 16 residues in the CDR3. V lost 7 bases and J 8 bases, leaving 21 bases between the germline ends. Germline CDR1 is MNHEY and CDR2 is SMNVEV (reference sequence). CDR3 residues: CASTVGQVQGHSPLHF. The CDR3 coding sequence is TGTGCCAGCACCGTGGGGCAGGTCCAGGGTCATTCACCCCTCCACTTT.